The 12 T cell receptor beta chains reported below all come from one sample, sequenced in a study of T cells in Graves' hyperthyroidism and ophthalmopathy. What was amplified from RNA transcripts were TCR beta CDR3 regions. First-round RT-PCR of the TCR CDR3 relied on the HTBI primer set. One entry per CDR3 protein, called by TCRdb with MiXCR from the multiplex PCR reads. The sample has under 700,000 distinct CDR3 sequences; 16% are singletons. The sample was blood. All receptors come from a young woman with Graves' hyperthyroidism.

This clonotype was seen many times. The CDR3 DNA is TGTGCCAGCATCAACAGGGGTCCCGGGGAGCTGTTTTTT. Protein sequence: CASINRGPGELFF. The gene calls are TRBV2 and TRBJ2-2; 7 positions match TRBD1. The CDR3 spans 13 residues. Germline loops: CDR1 SNHLY, CDR2 FYNNEI. V was clipped by 7 bases and J by 6 bases; unmatched bases: 5.

The rearrangement links TRBV12-5 to TRBJ2-1; D assignment may be TRBD1 or TRBD2 (5 bases each). CDR3 size: 15 residues. Germline V lookup: CDR1 LGHNT, CDR2 FRNRAP. V lost 0 bases to trimming and J lost 3 bases, with 9 bases between them. Here the CDR3 reads CASGLVGTGYNEQFF. DNA for the CDR3: TGTGCTAGTGGTTTGGTAGGGACGGGCTACAATGAGCAGTTCTTC.

The CDR3 nucleotides are TGTGCCTGGAGTAGGGACGGACAGAATTCACCCCTCCACTTT. It is translated as CAWSRDGQNSPLHF. The rearrangement joins TRBV30 to TRBJ1-6, with D maybe TRBD1 (6 bases). CDR3 length equals 14 residues. The V and J ends lost 2 bases and 7 bases respectively, with 12 bases between them. Germline-derived CDR1 and CDR2 are GTSNPN and SVGIG (reference sequence).

V usage is TRBV5-1 and J usage is TRBJ2-7; D may match TRBD1 or TRBD2 (5 bases each). CDR1 SGHRS and CDR2 YFSETQ come from the germline V gene. V was cut by 0 bases and J by 2 bases, with 12 bases left in between. CDR3 size: 15 residues. The DNA of the CDR3 is TGCGCCAGCAGCTTGGCTCGGGACGAAACCTACGAGCAGTACTTC. Amino acids: CASSLARDETYEQYF.

This chain connects TRBV7-2 to TRBJ2-7; 7 nucleotides match TRBD1. This CDR3 is built from 15 residues. The germline gives CDR1 SGHTA, CDR2 FQGNSA. The V and J ends lost 5 bases and 2 bases, in that order; junction bases with no gene match: 9. CDR3 amino acids: CASSQGDRDTYEQYF. The CDR3 DNA is TGTGCCAGCAGCCAAGGAGACAGGGATACCTACGAGCAGTACTTC.

The genes are TRBV19 and TRBJ2-7, with D possibly TRBD1 on 6 matching bases. Trimming left V 5 bases short and J 4 bases short, with 12 bases between. Germline V gives CDR1 LNHDA, CDR2 SQIVND (reference sequence). The CDR3 contains 13 residues. CDR3 sequence: CASSAPQGYEQYF. The CDR3 DNA follows: TGTGCCAGTAGTGCCCCTCAGGGGTACGAGCAGTACTTC. Using reference TRBV19 and TRBJ2-7 for the parts outside the CDR3, the full variable domain is DGGITQSPKYLFRKEGQNVTLSCEQNLNHDAMYWYRQDPGQGLRLIYYSQIVNDFQKGDIAEGYSVSREKKESFPLTVTSAQKNPTAFYLCASSAPQGYEQYFGPGTRLTVT.

This clonotype was seen repeatedly, ten times or more. The chain is built from TRBV28 and TRBJ1-5; no definite D call. The CDR3 totals 13 residues. V lost 5 bases to trimming and J lost 6 bases, with 11 bases between them. Per the germline V gene, CDR1 is MDHEN and CDR2 is SYDVKM. The chain's CDR3 is CASSPTRIQPQHF. CDR3 sequence (DNA): TGTGCCAGCAGTCCCACTAGAATTCAGCCCCAGCATTTT.

The chain recombines TRBV12-3 or TRBV12-4 with TRBJ2-1, with D tentatively TRBD1 (5 bases). Trimming removed 5 bases from V and 6 bases from J, with 14 bases in between. This CDR3 region has 14 residues. The CDR3 nucleotides read TGTGCCAGCAGTCCCCTTTTTAGGGGCAATGAGCAGTTCTTC. It encodes CASSPLFRGNEQFF.

The sample holds a few counts of this clonotype. The chain has TRBV12-3 or TRBV12-4 and TRBJ2-1; D remains ambiguous. This CDR3 region has 13 residues. The V gene lost 6 bases and the J gene lost 4 bases, with 10 bases spanning the gap. This CDR3 reads CASSHVRYNEQFF. CDR3 nucleotides: TGTGCCAGCAGCCACGTCAGGTACAATGAGCAGTTCTTC.

On this clonotype itself: A much more abundant neighbour one base away suggests this may be a read error. The genes are TRBV7-2 and TRBJ2-5, with D possibly called TRBD1 or TRBD2 (5 bases each). The CDR3 runs to 14 residues. Germline V gene sequence: CDR1 SGHTA, CDR2 FQGNSA. Trimming stripped 5 bases from V and 5 bases from J, with 15 bases between. Written as DNA, the CDR3 is TGTGCCAGCAGCCCGAGGGACGGTGCGGAGACCCAGTACTTC. Protein product: CASSPRDGAETQYF.

This clonotype was seen more than once but under ten times. The chain links TRBV12-3 or TRBV12-4 to TRBJ1-2; 8 bases are a match to TRBD1. V was pared by 6 bases and J by 4 bases, with 13 bases of the junction left unmatched. The CDR3 consists of 16 residues. The CDR3 here is CASRDNTRGLSYGYTF. For the CDR3, the DNA is TGTGCCAGCAGGGATAACACCAGGGGGCTATCCTATGGCTACACCTTC.

The chain links TRBV11-2 to TRBJ1-5, with 9 nucleotides matching TRBD1. The CDR3 consists of 15 residues. The V gene's germline CDR1 is SGHAT and CDR2 FQNNGV. Trimming removed 5 bases from V and 7 bases from J; junction bases left unmatched: 9. CDR3 DNA: TGTGCCAGCAGCACCGACAGGGGGTGGCACCAGCCCCAGCATTTT. Amino acids: CASSTDRGWHQPQHF.